What follows describes a single T cell receptor beta chain. The sample is drawn from a study of cytomegalovirus exposure and HLA in healthy donors. Use of 60 Vbeta and 13 Jbeta primers characterized the PCR. Profiling relied on immunoSEQ multiplex PCR, and the TCRdb table lists in-frame clones only, not all of them. The sample shows about 110,000 clones, roughly 82% of them seen only once. This CDR3 is 16 amino acids long. Germline-derived CDR1 and CDR2 are SGHVS and FQNEAQ. V was cut by 1 base and J by 0 bases, with 10 bases left in between. The chain recombines TRBV7-8 with TRBJ2-4; tentative D call: TRBD2 (5 bases). This receptor was obtained from a woman between 45 and 60 years old in good health and CMV-seropositive. The sequenced sample consisted of PBMCs. Written as DNA, the CDR3 is TGTGCCAGCAGCTTAGGGGAGATGATAGCCAAAAACATTCAGTACTTC. It codes for CASSLGEMIAKNIQYF.